The 14 T cell receptor beta chains below come from one sample, sequenced in a study of CD8 T cells in Susac syndrome (dated by TCRdb to about 2019). The library relied on the immunoSEQ multiplex PCR assay. RNA was extracted with the RNeasy kit and 0.5 to 1 ug was reverse transcribed using random hexamers. TCRdb handled the public reads itself, with Q25 trimming in fastp and clone calling in MiXCR, and kept productive beta chains. Rows are unified per CDR3 protein, each entry keeping the most common DNA and genes. Within this sample are 330,000 or so distinct CDR3 sequences, with 85% of them counted one time only. Of the sample, roughly 0.22% is held by the ten largest clones. Sequences were obtained from CD8+ T cells from PBMCs. Receptors originate from a human donor with multiple sclerosis.

The chain carries TRBV7-8 and TRBJ2-7; D possibly matches TRBD1 or TRBD2 (5 bases each). V shed 2 bases and J shed 2 bases, with 13 bases lying between them. This CDR3 has 15 residues. Per the germline V gene, CDR1 is SGHVS and CDR2 is FQNEAQ. The CDR3: CASSLRGRKAYEQYF. CDR3 in DNA: TGTGCCAGCAGCTTAAGGGGACGGAAAGCCTACGAGCAGTACTTC.

This clonotype was recorded once. CDR3 coding DNA: TGTGCCAGCAGTTACGGGGTAGGGGAGACCCAGTACTTC. It codes for CASSYGVGETQYF. The rearrangement uses TRBV6-5 and TRBJ2-5; D remains ambiguous. Germline V gives CDR1 MNHEY, CDR2 SVGAGI. The length of the CDR3 is 13 residues. V lost 2 bases to trimming and J lost 5 bases, with 9 bases between them.

The chain uses TRBV7-2 and TRBJ2-5; possibly TRBD2 for D (7 bases). Germline V lookup: CDR1 SGHTA, CDR2 FQGNSA. V lost 1 base and J 2 bases, leaving 17 bases between the germline ends. The length of the CDR3 is 17 residues. This CDR3 reads CASSLGVRAGAQETQYF. The DNA for the CDR3 is TGTGCCAGCAGCTTAGGGGTTAGGGCGGGGGCTCAAGAGACCCAGTACTTC.

V usage is TRBV7-9 and J usage is TRBJ1-3, with a weak D call TRBD1 (5 bases). Trimming took 0 bases from V and 4 from J, leaving 10 bases between them. This CDR3 contains 15 residues. CDR1 is SEHNR and CDR2 is FQNEAQ in the germline V gene (reference sequence). The CDR3 DNA sequence: TGTGCCAGCAGCTTAGCGCAGGGCTTGGGAAACACCATATATTTT. Translation: CASSLAQGLGNTIYF. The variable domain in full, completed from reference TRBV7-9 and TRBJ1-3, reads DTGVSQNPRHKITKRGQNVTFRCDPISEHNRLYWYRQTLGQGPEFLTYFQNEAQLEKSRLLSDRFSAERPKGSFSTLEIQRTEQGDSAMYLCASSLAQGLGNTIYFGEGSWLTVV.

The chain carries TRBV6-6 and TRBJ1-1, with D hard to call. Trimming took off 5 bases at V and 4 bases at J, with 14 bases between the two ends. The CDR3 spans 14 residues. The germline V gene encodes CDR1 MNHNY and CDR2 SVGAGI (reference sequence). The CDR3 sequence is CASSLPTYGTEAFF. As DNA, the CDR3 is TGTGCCAGCAGTCTACCGACCTACGGCACTGAAGCTTTCTTT.

This clonotype was observed once. This chain uses TRBV21-1 with TRBJ2-1; the table gives TRBD2 as D, unverified against the DNA. TRBV21-1 is tagged as a pseudogene. The CDR3 is made up of 21 amino acids. This chain's CDR3 is CASSGPTGLAGLEEWRNEQFF. DNA for the CDR3: TGTGCCAGCAGCGGCCCTACGGGACTAGCGGGGCTCGAGGAGTGGAGGAATGAGCAGTTCTTC.

The sample holds a few counts of this clonotype. V is TRBV4-3 and J is TRBJ1-1, with a tentative D call TRBD1 (6 bases). CDR1 is LGHNA and CDR2 is YSLEER in the germline V gene. There are 13 residues in the CDR3. V was clipped by 4 bases and J by 0 bases, with 6 bases between them. DNA of the CDR3: TGCGCCAGCAGCCGGACAGTGAACACTGAAGCTTTCTTT. This codes for CASSRTVNTEAFF.

The chain joins TRBV28 to TRBJ1-3; D gene ambiguous. V lost 6 bases and J lost 0, with 6 bases in between. Per germline, CDR1 MDHEN and CDR2 SYDVKM. This CDR3 is 13 amino acids long. Written as DNA, the CDR3 is TGTGCCAGCAGGGTGAGCTCTGGAAACACCATATATTTT. Protein product: CASRVSSGNTIYF.

This clonotype was recorded a few times. The chain couples TRBV6-1 to TRBJ1-1; weak D call: TRBD1 (5 bases). The CDR3 is made up of 14 amino acids. V lost 4 bases and J lost 4, with 13 bases in between. Germline values: CDR1 MNHNS, CDR2 SASEGT. As DNA, the CDR3 is TGTGCCAGCAGTGTTGGGGGATTAGGCACTGAAGCTTTCTTT. Translation gives CASSVGGLGTEAFF.

This chain links TRBV30 with TRBJ2-2; D might be TRBD1 (6 bases). This CDR3 comprises 12 residues. Per the germline V gene, CDR1 is GTSNPN and CDR2 is SVGIG (reference sequence). V was trimmed by 3 bases and J by 6 bases, leaving 8 bases between them. The CDR3 DNA reads as TGTGCCTGGAGCCAGGGGTCCGGGGAGCTGTTTTTT. Protein: CAWSQGSGELFF.

The CDR3, as DNA: TGTGCCAGCGGAGGAATTTCGGGGGTCAATCAGCCCCAGCATTTT. It codes for CASGGISGVNQPQHF. The V gene is TRBV7-9, the J gene TRBJ1-5; D perhaps matches TRBD1 (5 bases). The CDR3 runs to 15 residues. Trimming removed 8 bases at V and 3 bases at J, with 17 bases between. CDR1 and CDR2 (germline): SEHNR, FQNEAQ (reference sequence).

The V and J genes are TRBV19 and TRBJ2-3; D unclear. In germline, CDR1 is LNHDA, CDR2 SQIVND (reference sequence). The CDR3 runs to 13 residues. V dropped 7 bases and J dropped 6 bases, with 14 bases sitting between them. The CDR3 loop reads CASTSEGQDTQYF. In DNA form, the CDR3 reads TGTGCCAGTACCTCAGAAGGGCAGGATACGCAGTATTTT.

The chain recombines TRBV27 with TRBJ2-4; TRBD2 matches at 10 bases. V shed 8 bases, J shed 0 bases, and the junction held 10 bases outside the gene matches. Per the germline V gene, CDR1 is MNHEY and CDR2 is SMNVEV (reference sequence). CDR3 length equals 17 residues. CDR3 protein: CASVSSGRGLAKNIQYF. DNA for the CDR3: TGTGCCAGCGTTTCGAGCGGGAGGGGGCTAGCCAAAAACATTCAGTACTTC.

The V and J genes are TRBV13 and TRBJ1-3, with D uncertain. This CDR3 comprises 17 residues. V dropped 5 bases and J dropped 1 base, with 18 bases sitting between them. Germline CDR1 is PRHDT and CDR2 is FYEKMQ (reference sequence). DNA for the CDR3: TGTGCCAGCAGCCCCATCTATGAGGGTTTATCTGGAAACACCATATATTTT. It encodes CASSPIYEGLSGNTIYF. Together with reference TRBV13 and TRBJ1-3, the CDR3 gives the full variable domain: AAGVIQSPRHLIKEKRETATLKCYPIPRHDTVYWYQQGPGQDPQFLISFYEKMQSDKGSIPDRFSAQQFSDYHSELNMSSLELGDSALYFCASSPIYEGLSGNTIYFGEGSWLTVV.